Only a few counts were recorded for the clone carrying this T cell receptor beta chain. Its antigen is unidentified. The sample holds other DNA sequences that translate to the same CDR3. Trimming shortened V by 4 bases and J by 4 bases, and 10 bases separated the two germline ends. This CDR3 has 12 residues. Germline lookup yields CDR1 SQVTM and CDR2 ANQGSEA. CD4+ cells yielded CD45RA+ naive and CD45RA-negative memory subsets. The record originates from a study of shared clonotypes between healthy human individuals. Study results and limitations: Naive subsets tended to show greater estimated richness than memory subsets. Tissues were not sampled, only blood, and their repertoires likely differ. An expected dependence of interdonor clonotype sharing on sequencing depth was noted.

Here immunoSEQ multiplex PCR was the method, and the copy in TCRdb shows in-frame clones only, minus some. The sample includes roughly 1,100,000 clones, more than 65% of them seen just once. The chain has TRBV29-1 and TRBJ1-1; D remains ambiguous. This sequence was found in a man aged 18 to 35 in good health. The specimen sequenced was memory CD4+ T cells sorted from blood. This sample's subset: CD45RA-negative fraction. CDR3 nucleotide sequence: TGCAGCGTTGTAGGGTTGAGCACTGAAGCTTTCTTT. It is translated as CSVVGLSTEAFF. Full variable domain (remainder filled in from reference TRBV29-1 and TRBJ1-1): SAVISQKPSRDICQRGTSLTIQCQVDSQVTMMFWYRQQPGQSLTLIATANQGSEATYESGFVIDKFPISRPNLTFSTLTVSNMSPEDSSIYLCSVVGLSTEAFFGQGTRLTVV.